This TCR beta chain was documented in a study of cytomegalovirus exposure and HLA in healthy donors. Primers for the PCR totalled 60 Vbeta and 13 Jbeta. The table came from immunoSEQ multiplex PCR; TCRdb's copy has only in-frame clones and leaves some out. The sample consists of some 76,000 clones, just over 70% of them appearing once. CDR3 length: 14 amino acids. The germline V and J ends were trimmed by 2 bases and 3 bases, with 11 bases remaining between them. Germline CDR1 SGHDN, CDR2 FVKESK. This chain connects TRBV14 to TRBJ2-7; D might be TRBD2 (5 bases). Specimen: PBMCs. This receptor was taken from a man aged 55 to 70 in good health and CMV-seropositive. CDR3 protein: CASSQLPGFYEQYF. For the CDR3, the DNA is TGTGCCAGCAGCCAACTCCCGGGATTCTACGAGCAGTACTTC. The full variable domain, in which reference TRBV14 and TRBJ2-7 provide the parts outside the CDR3, is EAGVTQFPSHSVIEKGQTVTLRCDPISGHDNLYWYRRVMGKEIKFLLHFVKESKQDESGMPNNRFLAERTGGTYSTLKVQPAELEDSGVYFCASSQLPGFYEQYFGPGTRLTVT.